The 28 T cell receptor beta chains in this list originate from one sample, sequenced in a study of blood T cell repertoires in COVID-19. Here immunoSEQ multiplex PCR was the method, and the copy in TCRdb shows in-frame clones only, minus some. The table records approximately 41,000 clones, roughly four fifths of them present only once. Sequences were obtained from peripheral blood. The receptors originated from a man aged 40-55 years with active or convalescent COVID-19.

The CDR3 sequence: CAISQGGGTQETQYF. CDR3 coding DNA: TGTGCCATCAGTCAAGGGGGGGGTACTCAAGAGACCCAGTACTTC. The V call is TRBV10-3, the J call TRBJ2-5; possibly TRBD2 for D (7 bases). V dropped 5 bases and J dropped 2 bases, with 15 bases sitting between them. The CDR3 spans 15 residues. From germline, CDR1 is ENHRY and CDR2 SYGVKD.

The chain combines TRBV29-1 with TRBJ1-2; the D is unclear. Germline V gives CDR1 SQVTM, CDR2 ANQGSEA. V lost 0 bases, J lost 6 bases, and 8 bases lay in between. The CDR3 sequence is 12 residues long. CDR3 DNA sequence: TGCAGCGTTGAAGATCCCCCGGATGGCTACACCTTC. Residues: CSVEDPPDGYTF.

This clone was recorded a few times. V is TRBV9 and J is TRBJ2-1, with D possibly being TRBD2 (6 bases). The CDR3 loop spans 15 amino acids. Trimming removed 2 bases at V and 4 bases at J, with 13 bases between. From germline, CDR1 is SGDLS and CDR2 YYNGEE. The CDR3 DNA follows: TGTGCCAGCAGCGTCGCCCGGGACTTTTACAATGAGCAGTTCTTC. Translating it yields CASSVARDFYNEQFF. The variable domain in full, completed from reference TRBV9 and TRBJ2-1, reads DSGVTQTPKHLITATGQRVTLRCSPRSGDLSVYWYQQSLDQGLQFLIQYYNGEERAKGNILERFSAQQFPDLHSELNLSSLELGDSALYFCASSVARDFYNEQFFGPGTRLTVL.

This clone appeared once. The chain joins TRBV6-1 to TRBJ1-5, with a possible D match to TRBD1 (6 bases). The CDR3 has 14 residues. Per the germline V gene, CDR1 is MNHNS and CDR2 is SASEGT. Between the trimmed V and J ends, which lost 0 bases and 5 bases, there was a span of 8 bases. DNA for the CDR3: TGTGCCAGCAGTGAAGCGCAGGGGCATCAGCCCCAGCATTTT. Translation gives CASSEAQGHQPQHF.

The chain combines TRBV4-1 with TRBJ1-5; D remains unclear. V lost 0 bases to trimming and J lost 0 bases, with 6 bases between them. The V gene's germline CDR1 is MGHRA and CDR2 YSYEKL. The CDR3 has 15 residues. CDR3 sequence reads: CASSQDLYSNQPQHF. The DNA for the CDR3 is TGCGCCAGCAGCCAAGATCTTTATAGCAATCAGCCCCAGCATTTT.

V and J are TRBV19 and TRBJ1-6; D perhaps matches TRBD1 (5 bases). The CDR3 is 13 amino acids. CDR1 is LNHDA and CDR2 is SQIVND in the germline V gene (reference sequence). Trimming removed 7 bases from V and 8 bases from J, with 12 bases in between. For the CDR3, the DNA is TGTGCCAGTAAAGACAGTCGGGATTCACCCCTCCACTTT. Translated, it gives CASKDSRDSPLHF.

The V call is TRBV7-9, the J call TRBJ2-2; possibly TRBD1 for D (6 bases). This CDR3 has 17 residues. Germline lookup yields CDR1 SEHNR and CDR2 FQNEAQ (reference sequence). Trimming removed 5 bases from V and 0 bases from J, with 16 bases in between. The CDR3 DNA reads TGTGCCAGCAGCACCCCCCGACAGGAGACGAACACCGGGGAGCTGTTTTTT. Amino acids: CASSTPRQETNTGELFF. The full variable domain, completed using reference TRBV7-9 and TRBJ2-2, is DTGVSQNPRHKITKRGQNVTFRCDPISEHNRLYWYRQTLGQGPEFLTYFQNEAQLEKSRLLSDRFSAERPKGSFSTLEIQRTEQGDSAMYLCASSTPRQETNTGELFFGEGSRLTVL.

J is TRBJ2-1 and V is TRBV30, with 7 bases matching TRBD2. The germline CDR1 and CDR2 sequences are GTSNPN and SVGIG (reference sequence). This CDR3 is 17 amino acids long. V was pared by 3 bases and J by 4 bases, with 15 bases of the junction left unmatched. The CDR3 bases are TGTGCCTGGAGGGATCCAAGGAGCGGGGAGAGTTACAATGAGCAGTTCTTC. Translating it yields CAWRDPRSGESYNEQFF.

The V gene is TRBV7-9, the J gene TRBJ1-4; 10 bases align to TRBD1. CDR1 and CDR2 (germline): SEHNR, FQNEAQ (reference sequence). V was clipped by 2 bases and J by 7 bases; unmatched bases: 4. The CDR3 sequence is 15 residues long. CDR3 protein: CASSLLRDRGEKLFF. For the CDR3, the DNA is TGTGCCAGCAGCTTATTGAGGGACAGGGGTGAAAAACTGTTTTTT.

The V and J genes are TRBV25-1 and TRBJ2-1, with 7 bases lining up with TRBD2. With 3 bases clipped from V and 6 bases from J, the junction kept 8 bases outside the gene matches. CDR1 and CDR2 (germline): MGHDK, SYGVNS. The CDR3 contains 15 residues. The CDR3 loop is CASSESSSGGNEQFF. Written as DNA, the CDR3 is TGTGCCAGCAGTGAGTCGTCTAGCGGTGGCAATGAGCAGTTCTTC. Supplemented by reference TRBV25-1 and TRBJ2-1, the full variable domain reads EADIYQTPRYLVIGTGKKITLECSQTMGHDKMYWYQQDPGMELHLIHYSYGVNSTEKGDLSSESTVSRIRTEHFPLTLESARPSHTSQYLCASSESSSGGNEQFFGPGTRLTVL.

The rearrangement links TRBV5-1 to TRBJ2-1; possible D gene TRBD2, 6 bases. Trimming cost V 5 bases and J 7 bases, with 16 bases left between them. The CDR3 contains 14 residues. Germline CDR1 and CDR2: SGHRS and YFSETQ. CDR3 sequence: CASSFSGALNEQFF. The CDR3, as DNA: TGCGCCAGCAGTTTTAGCGGTGCCCTTAATGAGCAGTTCTTC.

This clone was recorded only once. This sequence joins TRBV6-2 or TRBV6-3 and TRBJ1-2; 9 positions match TRBD1. This CDR3 has 16 residues. The germline gives CDR1 MNHEY, CDR2 SVGEGT. The V and J ends lost 3 bases and 3 bases, in that order; junction bases with no gene match: 8. CDR3: CASSYTTGGADYGYTF. The CDR3 coding sequence is TGTGCCAGCAGTTATACTACAGGGGGCGCGGACTATGGCTACACCTTC.

The chain recombines TRBV5-1 with TRBJ2-7, with TRBD2 identical over 11 bases. V trimming: 3 bases; J trimming: 2 bases; junction bases outside the gene matches: 4. Germline V gives CDR1 SGHRS, CDR2 YFSETQ. This CDR3 region has 15 residues. CDR3 region: CASSSTSGRPYEQYF. CDR3 DNA: TGCGCCAGCAGCTCTACTAGCGGGAGACCCTACGAGCAGTACTTC.

V usage is TRBV18 and J usage is TRBJ2-5; D unclear. Looked up from germline, CDR1 is KGHSH and CDR2 is LQKENI. This CDR3 comprises 13 residues. V was clipped by 1 base and J by 4 bases, with 7 bases between them. The CDR3 region is CASSPQRGETQYF. The CDR3 region has the DNA TGTGCCAGCTCACCACAGCGTGGAGAGACCCAGTACTTC.

This clone was observed a single time. CDR3 DNA sequence: TGTGCCAGCTCACCAACAAGTTCCTACGAGCAGTACTTC. Translated: CASSPTSSYEQYF. V is TRBV18 and J is TRBJ2-7; unclear D gene. The V end was cut by 2 bases, the J end by 1 base, with 6 bases between. CDR1 and CDR2 from the germline V gene are KGHSH and LQKENI. The CDR3 consists of 13 residues.

The chain links TRBV7-2 to TRBJ1-1, with a possible D match to TRBD1 (5 bases). Germline-derived CDR1 and CDR2 are SGHTA and FQGNSA. This CDR3 region has 14 residues. V was cut by 5 bases and J by 4 bases, with 14 bases left in between. CDR3 protein: CASSTGLGSTEAFF. The CDR3 nucleotides read TGTGCCAGCAGCACGGGACTGGGGAGCACTGAAGCTTTCTTT.

The count of this clone is one. DNA of the CDR3: TGTGCCAGCAGCTATGACATCAACACCGGGGAGCTGTTTTTT. It yields the protein CASSYDINTGELFF. The V call is TRBV7-3, the J call TRBJ2-2; D is ambiguous. With 4 bases removed from V and 2 bases from J, the gap between germline ends came to 8 bases. The CDR3 extends over 14 amino acids. Germline V lookup: CDR1 SGHTA, CDR2 FQGTGA.

The CDR3 region is CASSLTGGPDYGYTF. The CDR3 nucleotides read TGTGCCAGCAGCTTAACAGGGGGGCCAGACTATGGCTACACCTTC. The chain combines TRBV7-9 with TRBJ1-2, with TRBD1 matching over 8 bases. CDR1 SEHNR and CDR2 FQNEAQ come from the germline V gene (reference sequence). The V segment lost 2 bases and the J segment 3 bases; nucleotides outside the gene matches: 5. The CDR3 has 15 residues.

The chain recombines TRBV30 with TRBJ2-7; TRBD1 is a possible D gene (5 bases). CDR1 and CDR2 from the germline V gene are GTSNPN and SVGIG (reference sequence). The CDR3 extends over 11 amino acids. V was clipped by 2 bases and J by 4 bases, with 6 bases between them. The CDR3 nucleotides read TGTGCCTGGAGTAGACAGTACGAGCAGTACTTC. Translating gives CAWSRQYEQYF.

In DNA, the CDR3 is TGTGCCAGCAGCGTACAGGACAGCTACAATGAGCAGTTCTTC. It specifies CASSVQDSYNEQFF. The V call is TRBV9, the J call TRBJ2-1, with D maybe TRBD1 (6 bases). Germline V gene sequence: CDR1 SGDLS, CDR2 YYNGEE. CDR3 length: 14 residues. V lost 1 base and J lost 3, with 8 bases in between.

The chain has TRBV16 and TRBJ1-4, with a possible D match to TRBD1 (5 bases). V lost 4 bases, J lost 14 bases, and 17 bases lay in between. The germline V gene has CDR1 KGHSY and CDR2 FQNENV. The CDR3 length is 13 residues. CDR3 protein: CASSPRPGTHLFF. CDR3 nucleotides: TGTGCCAGCAGCCCAAGGCCCGGGACTCATCTGTTTTTT.

The chain has TRBV11-3 and TRBJ2-5, with 11 bases identical to TRBD2. CDR3 length: 16 residues. The V segment lost 1 base and the J segment 5 bases; nucleotides outside the gene matches: 6. Germline V gives CDR1 SGHNT, CDR2 YENEEA. The CDR3 region has the DNA TGTGCCAGCAGCTTAGTTCTAGCGGGAGGCAAGGAGACCCAGTACTTC. Translating gives CASSLVLAGGKETQYF.

The chain combines TRBV7-9 with TRBJ1-6, with 11 bases identical to TRBD1. With V trimmed by 5 bases and J by 0 bases, 6 bases remained unmatched. This CDR3 is 18 amino acids long. Per the germline V gene, CDR1 is SEHNR and CDR2 is FQNEAQ (reference sequence). CDR3 protein: CASSLRDRGSSYNSPLHF. The CDR3 DNA is TGTGCCAGCAGCCTCCGGGACAGGGGGAGCTCCTATAATTCACCCCTCCACTTT.

J is TRBJ2-7 and V is TRBV15; possible D gene TRBD2, 5 bases. Trimming stripped 4 bases from V and 0 bases from J, with 13 bases between. This CDR3 is built from 15 residues. CDR1 and CDR2 from the germline V gene are LNHNV and YYDKDF (reference sequence). The CDR3 DNA reads as TGTGCCACCAGCACGGGGTTACCTTACTCCTACGAGCAGTACTTC. This gives the protein CATSTGLPYSYEQYF.

V usage is TRBV5-1 and J usage is TRBJ2-2; D may be TRBD1 (6 bases). Trimming stripped 0 bases from V and 1 base from J, with 7 bases between. The CDR3 is 15 amino acids. In germline, CDR1 is SGHRS, CDR2 YFSETQ. For the CDR3, the DNA is TGCGCCAGCAGCTTGGCACAGGGGAACACCGGGGAGCTGTTTTTT. Translated: CASSLAQGNTGELFF.

This clone appeared a single time. The chain is built from TRBV6-5 and TRBJ1-2, with D unclear. Trimming pared 9 bases from V and 4 bases from J, leaving 15 bases between. The CDR3 has 13 residues. Germline-derived CDR1 and CDR2 are MNHEY and SVGAGI. The CDR3 loop reads CASRHVFGYGYTF. Here the CDR3 DNA reads TGTGCCAGTAGACACGTTTTTGGCTATGGCTACACCTTC.

This clone was detected once. The V call is TRBV15, the J call TRBJ1-1; D is undetermined. The CDR3 runs 16 residues. Germline V gene data show CDR1 as LNHNV and CDR2 as YYDKDF (reference sequence). Trimming removed 1 base at V and 0 bases at J, with 12 bases between. The CDR3 sequence is CATSRVSGSMNTEAFF. The CDR3 DNA sequence: TGTGCCACCAGCAGAGTGAGCGGTAGCATGAACACTGAAGCTTTCTTT.

The chain joins TRBV27 to TRBJ1-5; D ambiguous. The CDR3 totals 14 residues. V dropped 1 base and J dropped 7 bases, with 11 bases sitting between them. CDR1 is MNHEY and CDR2 is SMNVEV in the germline V gene (reference sequence). CDR3 region: CASSLYRGGQPQHF. CDR3 coding DNA: TGTGCCAGCAGTTTATATCGGGGTGGCCAGCCCCAGCATTTT.